This T cell receptor beta chain was obtained from a study of T cells in Graves' hyperthyroidism and ophthalmopathy. Amplification of TCR beta CDR3 regions used RNA as the template. TCR CDR3 regions were first amplified by RT-PCR with HTBI primers. MiXCR, run by TCRdb on the multiplex PCR reads, gives a single entry per CDR3 protein. The sample carries more than 450,000 distinct CDR3 sequences, 20% recorded once. Every diagnosis used clinical symptoms, serum thyroxine and TRAb, thyroid ultrasound and orbital computed tomography. Extraction of PBMCs used 10 ml of fresh peripheral blood. This clonotype occurred a few times. Its antigen is still unknown. CDR1 is MNHEY, CDR2 SMNVEV, per germline (reference sequence). Losses at the gene ends were 7 bases for V and 4 bases for J; bases not matched to a gene: 10. This CDR3 has 17 residues. Whole-study results and caveats: The majority of expanded thyroid clonotypes above 0.001 also appeared in blood. The model forecast ophthalmopathy, anticipating it by a median approximately 6.2 months before onset.

Sequencing was done on a sample of blood. The V gene is TRBV27, the J gene TRBJ2-3, with TRBD2 matching over 14 bases. This TCR was sampled from a man aged 40-55 years with Graves' ophthalmopathy. The chain's CDR3 is CASNQPGLAGDADTQYF. The DNA for the CDR3 is TGTGCCAGCAATCAGCCGGGACTAGCGGGAGATGCAGATACGCAGTATTTT.